Each of the 25 T cell receptor beta chains below was sequenced from the same sample in a study of siplizumab effects on memory and regulatory T cells. Profiled with immunoSEQ multiplex PCR; TCRdb holds only in-frame clones, not every one. The sample lists roughly 120,000 clones, about 94% occurring once. The material sequenced was non-Treg CD4+ T cells sorted from blood. The receptor set was obtained from a human donor in good health.

The chain employs TRBV20-1 and TRBJ2-7, with unresolved D. CDR3 size: 11 residues. In germline, CDR1 is DFQATT, CDR2 SNEGSKA (reference sequence). V was cut by 6 bases and J by 1 base, with 7 bases left in between. DNA for the CDR3: TGCAGTGCGGGCCCTTCCTACGAGCAGTACTTC. Amino acids: CSAGPSYEQYF.

The chain carries TRBV5-1 and TRBJ2-2; D tentatively fits TRBD1 or TRBD2 (5 bases each). The CDR3 totals 13 residues. The germline CDR1 and CDR2 sequences are SGHRS and YFSETQ. V was shortened by 3 bases and J by 6 bases, with 9 bases between the two germline ends. For the CDR3, the DNA is TGCGCCAGCAGCTACGGGGCAGCCGGGGAGCTGTTTTTT. Protein sequence: CASSYGAAGELFF.

V is TRBV18 and J is TRBJ2-1; 7 bases map to TRBD1. V shed 3 bases and J 8 bases; nucleotides not matched to a gene: 7. Germline V gene sequence: CDR1 KGHSH, CDR2 LQKENI. The CDR3 is 14 amino acids. DNA for the CDR3: TGTGCCAGCTCACCGGGGACAGAGGTCTATGAGCAGTTCTTC. It translates to CASSPGTEVYEQFF. Based on the CDR3 plus reference TRBV18 and TRBJ2-1, the full variable domain is NAGVMQNPRHLVRRRGQEARLRCSPMKGHSHVYWYRQLPEEGLKFMVYLQKENIIDESGMPKERFSAEFPKEGPSILRIQQVVRGDSAAYFCASSPGTEVYEQFFGPGTRLTVL.

The chain uses TRBV12-5 and TRBJ2-4; perhaps TRBD2 as D (6 bases). Trimming removed 7 bases from V and 0 bases from J, with 19 bases in between. CDR3 length equals 17 residues. Germline V gene lookup returns CDR1 LGHNT and CDR2 FRNRAP. The CDR3 DNA sequence: TGTGCTAGTGCCGAACAAAGGAGGGGATTAGCCAAAAACATTCAGTACTTC. Translating it yields CASAEQRRGLAKNIQYF.

This chain joins TRBV6-6 and TRBJ2-1; 10 positions match TRBD1. Trimming at V came to 6 bases and at J to 8 bases, leaving 10 bases not matched to a gene. CDR3 length: 15 amino acids. CDR1 and CDR2 from the germline V gene are MNHNY and SVGAGI (reference sequence). The CDR3 nucleotides read TGTGCCAGCAGCCCCCGGGACAGGGGTGGCCATGAGCAGTTCTTC. Translation gives CASSPRDRGGHEQFF.

This clone occurred once. The J gene is TRBJ2-1, the V gene TRBV5-1; D remains unclear. The CDR3 runs to 16 residues. The V gene lost 1 base and the J gene lost 0 bases, with 11 bases spanning the gap. The germline V gene has CDR1 SGHRS and CDR2 YFSETQ. This chain's CDR3 is CASSLSSTLSYNEQFF. Here the CDR3 DNA reads TGCGCCAGCAGCTTGTCGAGCACACTCTCCTACAATGAGCAGTTCTTC.

This chain uses TRBV5-1 with TRBJ1-6; D call uncertain. V was trimmed by 0 bases and J by 6 bases, leaving 7 bases between them. The CDR3 length is 14 residues. In germline, CDR1 is SGHRS, CDR2 YFSETQ. The CDR3 DNA is TGCGCCAGCAGCTTGGGCGGATTTAATTCACCCCTCCACTTT. Its protein product is CASSLGGFNSPLHF.

V is TRBV6-4 and J is TRBJ2-7, with D uncertain. Trimming pared 4 bases from V and 0 bases from J, leaving 13 bases between. This CDR3 region has 15 residues. Per the germline V gene, CDR1 is MRHNA and CDR2 is SNTAGT. CDR3 nucleotides: TGTGCCAGCAGTGCCCTAGGACCTAGCTCCTACGAGCAGTACTTC. Encoded protein: CASSALGPSSYEQYF.

The CDR3 region has the DNA TGTGCCTGGAGTGTACATACGGTCTATGGCTACACCTTC. Amino acids: CAWSVHTVYGYTF. The gene calls are TRBV30 and TRBJ1-2; no definite D call. The CDR3 runs to 13 residues. With 0 bases removed from V and 4 bases from J, the gap between germline ends came to 9 bases. Germline V gives CDR1 GTSNPN, CDR2 SVGIG (reference sequence).

This clone has just one count. The V gene is TRBV6-6, the J gene TRBJ1-3; TRBD1 matches at 7 bases. Germline values: CDR1 MNHNY, CDR2 SVGAGI (reference sequence). With 6 bases clipped from V and 2 bases from J, the junction kept 7 bases outside the gene matches. The CDR3 is 15 residues long. In DNA form, the CDR3 reads TGTGCCAGCAGACGAGACAGGGAACCTGGAAACACCATATATTTT. Encoded protein: CASRRDREPGNTIYF.

This chain uses TRBV2 with TRBJ1-2, with TRBD1 as a possible D gene (6 bases). The CDR3 runs 15 residues. The germline V gene has CDR1 SNHLY and CDR2 FYNNEI. V was shortened by 3 bases and J by 5 bases, with 16 bases between the two germline ends. The CDR3 bases are TGTGCCAGCAGTGATATGGCAGGGGTCCCTTATGGCTACACCTTC. Residues: CASSDMAGVPYGYTF.

The chain couples TRBV5-1 to TRBJ2-1; 9 bases match TRBD1. The germline V gene has CDR1 SGHRS and CDR2 YFSETQ. J lost 6 bases, V lost 1 base, and 5 bases had no gene match. The CDR3 is 15 amino acids. In DNA, the CDR3 is TGCGCCAGCAGCTTGTCGGGACAGGGAATCAATGAGCAGTTCTTC. Translation: CASSLSGQGINEQFF.

The chain links TRBV5-1 to TRBJ1-6; no firm D call. Trimming took off 0 bases at V and 5 bases at J, with 9 bases between the two ends. CDR1 is SGHRS and CDR2 is YFSETQ in the germline V gene. The CDR3 runs 15 residues. The CDR3 protein is CASSLVAADNSPLHF. CDR3 in DNA: TGCGCCAGCAGCTTGGTGGCGGCGGATAATTCACCCCTCCACTTT.

This sequence joins TRBV18 and TRBJ2-1; tentatively, D is TRBD2 (5 bases). The germline V gene has CDR1 KGHSH and CDR2 LQKENI. V was shortened by 3 bases and J by 8 bases, with 8 bases between the two germline ends. The CDR3 length is 12 residues. CDR3 sequence (DNA): TGTGCCAGCTCACCGTCGGGGTATGAGCAGTTCTTC. It translates to CASSPSGYEQFF.

The CDR3 region has the DNA TGTGCCAGCAGCGCCGAGACTAGCGGGTATTCCTACGAGCAGTACTTC. It specifies CASSAETSGYSYEQYF. V gene TRBV7-6 combines with J gene TRBJ2-7; TRBD2 agrees at 10 bases. The trim removed 5 bases at V and 1 base at J, leaving 8 bases unmatched. This CDR3 spans 16 amino acids. Germline values: CDR1 SGHVS, CDR2 FNYEAQ.

The chain carries TRBV9 and TRBJ2-7, with D tentatively TRBD1 (5 bases). The V gene's germline CDR1 is SGDLS and CDR2 YYNGEE. The CDR3 is 14 residues long. V was shortened by 3 bases and J by 2 bases, with 12 bases between the two germline ends. The CDR3 sequence: CASSGGPLAYEQYF. The CDR3 DNA reads TGTGCCAGCAGCGGGGGCCCCCTCGCCTACGAGCAGTACTTC.

Concerning this clone: Its ends do not fully match the called genes, so a read error is possible. The chain recombines TRBV19 with TRBJ2-3, with TRBD1 as a possible D gene (6 bases). Germline-derived CDR1 and CDR2 are LNHDA and SQIVND (reference sequence). This CDR3 region has 12 residues. The CDR3 protein is CASSIVPDRPIF. The CDR3 coding sequence is TGTGCCAGTAGTATAGTTCCGGACAGACCGATTTTT.

The chain employs TRBV7-3 and TRBJ2-1; D is perhaps TRBD1 or TRBD2 (5 bases each). The CDR3 is 15 residues long. Germline values: CDR1 SGHTA, CDR2 FQGTGA. Between the trimmed V and J ends, which lost 1 base and 3 bases, there was a span of 10 bases. CDR3 sequence: CASSLSRDHYNEQFF. In nucleotides, the CDR3 is TGTGCCAGCAGCTTAAGCCGGGACCACTACAATGAGCAGTTCTTC.

Points on this clone: Other DNA variants within this sample encode the same CDR3. V gene TRBV5-1 combines with J gene TRBJ2-5; TRBD1 agrees at 7 bases. The V and J ends lost 0 bases and 1 base, in that order; junction bases with no gene match: 0. There are 14 residues in the CDR3. CDR1 SGHRS and CDR2 YFSETQ come from the germline V gene. CDR3 sequence reads: CASSLGDSQETQYF. The CDR3 DNA sequence: TGCGCCAGCAGCTTGGGGGACAGCCAAGAGACCCAGTACTTC.

The chain links TRBV18 to TRBJ1-4; D remains ambiguous. V was cut by 4 bases and J by 7 bases, with 13 bases left in between. The CDR3 has 14 amino acids. Germline lookup yields CDR1 KGHSH and CDR2 LQKENI. The CDR3 DNA reads TGTGCCAGCTCACAGGGTGGAGGAGGTGAAAAACTGTTTTTT. Its translation is CASSQGGGGEKLFF.

The chain combines TRBV5-4 with TRBJ2-3; D unresolved. There are 13 residues in the CDR3. V lost 2 bases and J lost 7, with 11 bases in between. The germline V gene encodes CDR1 SGHNT and CDR2 YYREEE (reference sequence). The CDR3 protein is CASSFQGRNTQYF. The CDR3 DNA reads as TGTGCCAGCAGCTTTCAAGGGCGAAATACGCAGTATTTT.

The genes are TRBV7-9 and TRBJ1-2; D possibly corresponds to TRBD1 (5 bases). V was shortened by 1 base and J by 3 bases, with 12 bases between the two germline ends. CDR1 SEHNR and CDR2 FQNEAQ come from the germline V gene (reference sequence). CDR3 length: 15 amino acids. CDR3 residues: CASSLVPRGDYGYTF. The DNA for the CDR3 is TGTGCCAGCAGCTTAGTCCCCCGGGGGGACTATGGCTACACCTTC.

This clone occurred once. The chain uses TRBV5-1 and TRBJ2-2; TRBD1 matches at 7 bases. This CDR3 has 14 residues. Germline loops: CDR1 SGHRS, CDR2 YFSETQ. J lost 6 bases, V lost 3 bases, and 5 bases had no gene match. The CDR3 spells CASSSDRTAGELFF. The CDR3, as DNA: TGCGCCAGCAGCTCGGACAGGACGGCCGGGGAGCTGTTTTTT.

The rearrangement links TRBV12-5 to TRBJ1-1; maybe TRBD1 (5 bases). Trimming took off 3 bases at V and 2 bases at J, with 13 bases between the two ends. CDR1 and CDR2 (germline): LGHNT, FRNRAP. CDR3 length equals 15 residues. The CDR3 spells CASGFPSQGNTEAFF. The CDR3 DNA is TGTGCTAGTGGTTTTCCCTCTCAGGGAAACACTGAAGCTTTCTTT.

V gene TRBV27 combines with J gene TRBJ2-5; D is uncertain. The V end was cut by 2 bases, the J end by 1 base, with 14 bases between. This CDR3 has 16 residues. Per the germline V gene, CDR1 is MNHEY and CDR2 is SMNVEV (reference sequence). The CDR3 DNA reads TGTGCCAGCAGTTTAGGAAGTGGGGTGGGCCAAGAGACCCAGTACTTC. Its protein product is CASSLGSGVGQETQYF.